The clone carrying this TCR beta chain came up a few times. Its antigen is not known. The sample is drawn from a study of T-cell reconstitution after alpha-beta-depleted transplantation in children. General observations from the study: Hyperexpanded clones declined; after one year, newly produced T cells mostly supplied diversity. Expanded graft clones, several hundred of them, were reportedly the source of alpha-beta T cells about two months after transplant.

V lost 6 bases to trimming and J lost 2 bases, with 13 bases between them. CDR1 DFQATT and CDR2 SNEGSKA come from the germline V gene (reference sequence). The CDR3 extends over 13 amino acids. Researchers prepared the TCRbeta library using unique molecular identifiers, the study reports. TCRdb re-derived calls from the PCR reads in MiXCR, one entry per CDR3 protein. Found here are 190,000 or so distinct CDR3 sequences, roughly 6.5% of them singletons; the top ten hold about 4.4%. The V gene is TRBV20-1, the J gene TRBJ1-2, with D perhaps TRBD1 (5 bases). Source: PBMCs, taken before TCRalphabeta/CD19-depleted stem cell transplant. The clonotype comes from a girl less than two years old with combined immunodeficiency, due to receive a stem cell transplant. The CDR3 DNA sequence: TGCAGTGCACCTCCCCAGGGAAACTATGGCTACACCTTC. It encodes CSAPPQGNYGYTF.